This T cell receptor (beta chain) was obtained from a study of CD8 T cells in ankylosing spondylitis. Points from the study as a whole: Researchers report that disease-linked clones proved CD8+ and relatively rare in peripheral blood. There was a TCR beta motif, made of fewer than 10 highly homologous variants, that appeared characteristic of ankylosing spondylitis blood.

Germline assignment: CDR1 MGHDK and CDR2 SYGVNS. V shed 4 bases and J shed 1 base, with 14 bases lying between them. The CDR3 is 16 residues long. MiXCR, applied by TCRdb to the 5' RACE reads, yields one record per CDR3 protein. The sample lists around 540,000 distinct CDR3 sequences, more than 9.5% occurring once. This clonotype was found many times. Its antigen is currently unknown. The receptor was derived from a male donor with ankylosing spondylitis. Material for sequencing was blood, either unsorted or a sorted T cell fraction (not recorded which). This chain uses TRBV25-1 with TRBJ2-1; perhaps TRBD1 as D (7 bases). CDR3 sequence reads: CASSVEGARSYNEQFF. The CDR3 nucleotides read TGTGCCAGCAGTGTGGAGGGGGCAAGGTCCTACAATGAGCAGTTCTTC. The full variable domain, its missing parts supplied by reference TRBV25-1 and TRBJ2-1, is EADIYQTPRYLVIGTGKKITLECSQTMGHDKMYWYQQDPGMELHLIHYSYGVNSTEKGDLSSESTVSRIRTEHFPLTLESARPSHTSQYLCASSVEGARSYNEQFFGPGTRLTVL.